This TCR beta chain was observed in a study of cytotoxic CD8 clonotypes in ibrutinib-treated CLL. Overall study: Partial response occurred in 24 patients and complete response in 2; at median around 5.5 years, around 14 remained remitted and 12 progressed.

On this clone: What it recognizes is unknown.

Target depth was 1 in 200,000 to 1 in 1 million T cells, about 10x per clonotype. TCRdb's copy holds only in-frame clones and misses some; the assay was immunoSEQ multiplex PCR. In the table there are tens of thousands of clones, 90% of which are singletons. Study findings and constraints: Patients had baseline clonality above age-matched healthy donors, and this clonality moved with circulating CD8+ T-cell counts.

The input for sequencing was PBMCs, taken after 12 months of ibrutinib treatment. This TCR was recovered from a human donor with chronic lymphocytic leukemia.

CDR3 amino acids: CASSIYRTLPVNTEAFF. CDR3 in DNA: TGTGCCAGTAGTATTTACCGCACCCTACCCGTGAACACTGAAGCTTTCTTT. The rearrangement joins TRBV19 to TRBJ1-1, with D unresolved. The CDR3 contains 17 residues. Germline CDR1 LNHDA, CDR2 SQIVND (reference sequence). Trimming removed 3 bases at V and 0 bases at J, with 17 bases between.